This TCR beta chain was sequenced for a study of T cell clones after liver transplantation (dated by TCRdb to about 2019). The study in broad terms: The samples were obtained from ITN030ST, a randomized trial that attempted immunosuppression withdrawal within 2 years after liver transplantation. Donor-reactive T cell clones were identified by TCRbeta sequencing after a pre-transplant mixed lymphocyte reaction and then tracked in post-transplant blood. As an antigen-independent comparator for donor-reactive sequences, third party-reactive TCRbeta sequences were also identified from pre-transplant MLRs. Three of the eight recipients were HCV-positive; the others were transplanted for non-autoimmune, non-viral indications. No induction therapy was given to the subjects, and standard immunosuppression was administered until randomization at 12-24 months post-transplant. To count as tolerant, a recipient had to stay completely off immunosuppression for at least one year without liver enzymes climbing beyond twice the upper limit of normal. Blood samples were taken pre-transplant, pre-randomization before withdrawal, and post-randomization after full withdrawal or failed withdrawal. Of the 8 liver transplant recipients making up the studied cohort, 3 were classified as tolerant and 5 as non-tolerant.

Thawed unstimulated PBMCs were stained for CD3, CD4 and CD8 and FACS-sorted into CD3+CD4+ and CD3+CD8+ populations. All 8 studied subjects were randomized to immunosuppression withdrawal. The Qiagen DNeasy Blood and Tissue Kit was used for genomic DNA isolation. Frozen genomic DNA underwent high-throughput TCRbeta CDR3 sequencing by immunoSEQ, including PCR amplification, mapping, bias correction and internal controls. On the study's bioinformatics: Productive rearrangements were retained, and unique TCRbeta sequences were defined by the CDR3 nucleotide sequence together with the V and J gene. For a sequence to be called donor-reactive, it needed a frequency of at least 0.01% and at least 5-fold expansion in CFSE-low cells compared with unstimulated pre-transplant cells. Minimum frequency thresholds were set for each subject based on the unstimulated sample with the lowest template count, ensuring at least 90% detection power. Jensen-Shannon divergence between the top 1000 TCRbeta sequences post-transplant and pre-transplant was used to measure repertoire turnover. Changes in detection of donor-reactive sequences were assessed with two-sided Fisher's exact tests. The table was pulled from immuneACCESS by TCRdb, which kept in-frame rearrangements only. Such tables lose some clones; where checked, under half of the loss comes from unresolved V genes, and the rest has no known cause. V, J and clone size are taken as reported in that table, and D and trimming were inferred from the DNA itself. The sample yields more than 95,000 clones; around nine tenths were counted once. The top ten constitute 0.83% of the sample.

With regard to this clone: There is no known antigen for this receptor. No base-level quality is on record; no much larger clone is a single base apart.

Looking up the germline V gene yields CDR1 SGHDT and CDR2 YYEEEE. V is shortened by 0 bases, J by 4 bases, and the region joining them spans 6 bases. The CDR3, cysteine through phenylalanine, is 13 amino acids long. Just the 39-base CDR3 DNA is kept, in frame starting at base 1. The full study reports these points: Circulating donor-reactive CD4 TCRbeta sequences fell significantly post-transplant in most of the 8 subjects, irrespective of tolerance or HCV status. Conclusions were preliminary, limited by small, heterogeneous patient numbers and non-standardized post-transplant time points. Without allograft tissue specimens, donor-reactive T cells may have migrated into the graft rather than being deleted. A greater decline was seen for donor-reactive sequences than for third party-reactive sequences, suggesting partial antigen-specific deletion unrelated to withdrawal success. Once repertoire turnover was taken into account, donor-reactive detection showed a significant reduction for CD4 in 7 of 8 subjects and for CD8 in 8 of 8. In two subjects, low numbers of available donor cells limited the measurable donor-reactive repertoire.

Material: CD4+ T cells from blood, obtained 12 months after liver transplant. This receptor was obtained from a human patient who received a liver transplant. Some T cells present after a transplant may be cells of the graft donor. The V and J segments used are TRBV5-6 and TRBJ2-3; the D gene remains uncertain. The DNA reads TGTGCCAGCAGCTTGGGTCAGTCAGATACGCAGTATTTT. This encodes CASSLGQSDTQYF.